Each of the 15 T cell receptor beta chains below was sequenced from the same sample in a study of sequential checkpoint blockade in melanoma. Only in-frame clones appear in the TCRdb table, and some are missing; sequencing was by immunoSEQ multiplex PCR. The sample carries some 19,000 clones, around 80% recorded once. Indicated treatment: randomized to nivolumab then ipilimumab (arm A) or the reverse (arm B). The input for sequencing was CD8+ T cells sorted from blood (inferred from file names), taken from a patient given nivolumab and ipilimumab in sequence. The receptor source for this set is a human donor with melanoma.

J is TRBJ1-2 and V is TRBV5-6; perhaps TRBD1 as D (5 bases). The germline V gene encodes CDR1 SGHDT and CDR2 YYEEEE. The V end lost 4 bases, the J end lost 4 bases, and 23 bases lay between the germline ends. The CDR3 length is 17 residues. The DNA for the CDR3 is TGTGCCAGCAGCCCTCGACAGTTCCTCCTCGTTATCTATGGCTACACCTTC. As protein: CASSPRQFLLVIYGYTF.

V gene TRBV19 combines with J gene TRBJ1-2; 8 bases map to TRBD1. Germline V gene lookup returns CDR1 LNHDA and CDR2 SQIVND (reference sequence). After removal of 5 bases from V and 5 bases from J, the junction contained 7 bases not matched to a gene. The CDR3 extends over 14 amino acids. CDR3 protein: CASSAGTGVYGYTF. The CDR3 DNA reads TGTGCCAGTAGTGCCGGGACAGGCGTTTATGGCTACACCTTC.

J is TRBJ2-3 and V is TRBV5-1; D unclear. The CDR3 totals 13 residues. V lost 4 bases and J lost 2, with 8 bases in between. Germline CDR1 and CDR2: SGHRS and YFSETQ. CDR3 bases: TGCGCCAGCAGCGACGACTCCACAGATACGCAGTATTTT. Amino acid sequence: CASSDDSTDTQYF.

Comment on this clone: The junction shows a germline mismatch at one end, possibly a read error. The chain combines TRBV29-1 with TRBJ2-7; tentative D call: TRBD1 (5 bases). This CDR3 is 13 amino acids long. CDR1 is SQVTM and CDR2 is ANQGSEA in the germline V gene. CDR3 sequence reads: CSAETPDSYEQYF. The DNA for the CDR3 is TGCAGCGCTGAAACCCCCGACAGCTACGAGCAGTACTTC.

J is TRBJ2-7 and V is TRBV19; tentatively, D is TRBD1 (5 bases). Trimming pared 5 bases from V and 2 bases from J, leaving 13 bases between. This CDR3 has 14 residues. Germline assignment: CDR1 LNHDA and CDR2 SQIVND (reference sequence). The CDR3 protein is CASSLGPEAYEQYF. For the CDR3, the DNA is TGTGCCAGTAGTCTGGGGCCTGAAGCCTACGAGCAGTACTTC.

The chain carries TRBV28 and TRBJ1-2; D is perhaps TRBD1 (5 bases). The CDR3 length is 13 residues. V shed 7 bases and J shed 2 bases, with 11 bases lying between them. Germline V gene data show CDR1 as MDHEN and CDR2 as SYDVKM. CDR3 in amino acids: CASIPGGNYGYTF. DNA for the CDR3: TGTGCCAGCATCCCGGGGGGGAACTATGGCTACACCTTC.

The genes are TRBV7-8 and TRBJ2-7, with D uncertain. The CDR3 covers 15 residues. V gave up 5 bases and J gave up 2 bases, with 16 bases separating them. Germline CDR1 is SGHVS and CDR2 is FQNEAQ. The CDR3, as DNA: TGTGCCAGCAGCCCCCCGGGTAGGTCGCCCTACGAGCAGTACTTC. Protein product: CASSPPGRSPYEQYF.

The chain is built from TRBV9 and TRBJ2-1; a weak D match, TRBD1 (5 bases). The germline V gene has CDR1 SGDLS and CDR2 YYNGEE. The CDR3 extends over 13 amino acids. Trimming shortened V by 3 bases and J by 5 bases, and 9 bases separated the two germline ends. In DNA form, the CDR3 reads TGTGCCAGCAGCGCCGACAGCAACAATGAGCAGTTCTTC. Translated: CASSADSNNEQFF.

This clone was seen just once. CDR3 sequence reads: CASSLVRDRENSPLHF. In nucleotides, the CDR3 is TGTGCCAGCAGTTTAGTCCGGGACAGGGAGAATTCACCCCTCCACTTT. This rearrangement joins TRBV28 to TRBJ1-6; 9 bases fit TRBD1. Germline lookup yields CDR1 MDHEN and CDR2 SYDVKM. The V segment lost 2 bases and the J segment 7 bases; nucleotides outside the gene matches: 6. This CDR3 has 16 amino acids.

This chain uses TRBV27 with TRBJ1-1; D is perhaps TRBD1 (5 bases). Trimming removed 5 bases at V and 4 bases at J, with 11 bases between. This CDR3 region has 13 residues. The germline V gene has CDR1 MNHEY and CDR2 SMNVEV (reference sequence). The CDR3, as DNA: TGTGCCAGCAGTCGAGGGGAGGGCACTGAAGCTTTCTTT. Amino acids: CASSRGEGTEAFF.

The chain joins TRBV6-4 to TRBJ2-1, with D maybe TRBD2 (6 bases). V lost 6 bases, J lost 4 bases, and 13 bases lay in between. The CDR3 runs 14 residues. CDR1 is MRHNA and CDR2 is SNTAGT in the germline V gene. CDR3 DNA sequence: TGTGCCAGCAGCGCCGGAGGAGGGTACAATGAGCAGTTCTTC. This sequence encodes CASSAGGGYNEQFF.

The chain joins TRBV14 to TRBJ2-3; 8 bases match TRBD1. The CDR3 runs 17 residues. The V and J ends lost 0 bases and 1 base, in that order; junction bases with no gene match: 6. Germline V gives CDR1 SGHDN, CDR2 FVKESK. The CDR3 reads CASSQDRGRWGTDTQYF. The CDR3 bases are TGTGCCAGCAGCCAAGACAGGGGGCGGTGGGGCACAGATACGCAGTATTTT.

The chain combines TRBV28 with TRBJ2-7; 12 nucleotides agree with TRBD2. This CDR3 spans 15 amino acids. V lost 6 bases, J lost 7 bases, and 10 bases stayed unmatched. The germline V gene has CDR1 MDHEN and CDR2 SYDVKM. The CDR3 region has the DNA TGTGCCAGCAGACCTGCTAGCGGGGGGGCGGGTGAGCAGTACTTC. It yields the protein CASRPASGGAGEQYF. Supplemented by reference TRBV28 and TRBJ2-7, the full variable domain reads DVKVTQSSRYLVKRTGEKVFLECVQDMDHENMFWYRQDPGLGLRLIYFSYDVKMKEKGDIPEGYSVSREKKERFSLILESASTNQTSMYLCASRPASGGAGEQYFGPGTRLTVT.

This clone was counted once. The chain employs TRBV15 and TRBJ1-5, with TRBD1 identical over 7 bases. Germline CDR1 and CDR2: LNHNV and YYDKDF (reference sequence). The CDR3 consists of 15 residues. Unmatched junction bases numbered 7, after V lost 2 bases and J lost 6 bases. CDR3 sequence (DNA): TGTGCCACCAGCAGATCAGACAGGGCCGGTCAGCCCCAGCATTTT. Its translation: CATSRSDRAGQPQHF.

This clone was counted a single time. The J gene is TRBJ1-2, the V gene TRBV29-1, with 10 bases lining up with TRBD1. Per the germline V gene, CDR1 is SQVTM and CDR2 is ANQGSEA. This CDR3 is 11 amino acids long. V lost 7 bases to trimming and J lost 8 bases; unmatched junction nucleotides: 4. DNA of the CDR3: TGCAGCGCCGGGACAGGGGTCGGCTACACCTTC. It codes for CSAGTGVGYTF.